Listed here is a single T cell receptor (beta chain). This sample is part of a study of blood T cell repertoires in COVID-19. Study-wide background: COVID-19 samples collected from the United States, Italy and Spain covered acute and convalescent phases. The cDNA or gDNA used as material had been derived from T cells, B-cell-depleted T cells, or PBMCs.

In the authors' workflow: Amplification with reference gene primers provided the estimates of nucleated cell counts. The table came from immunoSEQ multiplex PCR; TCRdb's copy has only in-frame clones and leaves some out. V and J calls and clone size are copied from that table; D and trimming were computed from the DNA. Among fewer than 200,000 clones listed, over 80% were seen once. CDR3 length: 15 residues. Germline V gene data show CDR1 as KGHSH and CDR2 as LQKENI. V was trimmed by 2 bases and J by 3 bases, leaving 11 bases between them. This sequence originates from a man aged 25-45 years with COVID-19, enrolled during active disease. The chain joins TRBV18 to TRBJ1-3, with TRBD1 as a possible D gene (5 bases). Specimen: peripheral blood. The DNA for the CDR3 is TGTGCCAGCTCACCAGGGCTCAGGGATGGAAACACCATATATTTT. It yields the protein CASSPGLRDGNTIYF. The full variable domain, in which reference TRBV18 and TRBJ1-3 provide the parts outside the CDR3, is NAGVMQNPRHLVRRRGQEARLRCSPMKGHSHVYWYRQLPEEGLKFMVYLQKENIIDESGMPKERFSAEFPKEGPSILRIQQVVRGDSAAYFCASSPGLRDGNTIYFGEGSWLTVV.